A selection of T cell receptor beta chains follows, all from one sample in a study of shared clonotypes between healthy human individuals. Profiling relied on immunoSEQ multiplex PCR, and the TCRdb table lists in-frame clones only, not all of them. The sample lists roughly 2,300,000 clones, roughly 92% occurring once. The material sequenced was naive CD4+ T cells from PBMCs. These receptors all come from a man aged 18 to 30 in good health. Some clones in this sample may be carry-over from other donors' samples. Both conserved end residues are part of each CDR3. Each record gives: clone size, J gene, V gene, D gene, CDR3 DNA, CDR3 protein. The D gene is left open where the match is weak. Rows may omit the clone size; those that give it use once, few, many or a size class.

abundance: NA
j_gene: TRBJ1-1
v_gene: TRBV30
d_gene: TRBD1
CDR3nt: TGTGCCTGGAGTACACCAGACAGGGGGAACACTGAAGCTTTCTTT
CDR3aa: CAWSTPDRGNTEAFF

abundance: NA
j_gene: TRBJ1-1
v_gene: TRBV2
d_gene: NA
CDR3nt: TGTGCCAGCAGATGGGACATCCAAGAAGCTTTCTTT
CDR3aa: CASRWDIQEAFF

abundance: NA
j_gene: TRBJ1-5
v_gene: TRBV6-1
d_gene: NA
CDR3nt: TGTGCCAGCAGTGAACGGCCCACACACCCCGATCAGCCCCAGCATTTT
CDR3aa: CASSERPTHPDQPQHF

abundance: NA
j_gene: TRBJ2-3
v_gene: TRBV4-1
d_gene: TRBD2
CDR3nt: TGCGCCAGCAGCCAGCCGCTAGCGGGAGTTACAGATACGCAGTATTTT
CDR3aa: CASSQPLAGVTDTQYF

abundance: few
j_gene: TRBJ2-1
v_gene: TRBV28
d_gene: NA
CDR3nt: TGTGCCAGCACCAAAGTGGGGACGCAACGTGAGCAGTTCTTC
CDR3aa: CASTKVGTQREQFF

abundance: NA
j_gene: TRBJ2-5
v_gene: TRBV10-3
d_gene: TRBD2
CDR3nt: TGTGCCATCAGTGGGGCGGGAGAAGAGACCCAGTACTTC
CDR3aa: CAISGAGEETQYF

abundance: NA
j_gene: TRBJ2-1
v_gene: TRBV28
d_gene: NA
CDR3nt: TGTGCCAGCAGTTTATTTATGCTTAATGAGCAGTTCTTC
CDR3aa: CASSLFMLNEQFF

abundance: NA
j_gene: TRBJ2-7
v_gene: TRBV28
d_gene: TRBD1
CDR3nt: TGTGCCAGCAGTTTCCCGGGACAGGGGGCGCTCCACGAGCAGTACTTC
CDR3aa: CASSFPGQGALHEQYF

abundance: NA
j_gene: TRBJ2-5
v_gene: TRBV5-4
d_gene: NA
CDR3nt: TGTGCCAGCAGTATCACAGCTCAAGAGACCCAGTACTTC
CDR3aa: CASSITAQETQYF

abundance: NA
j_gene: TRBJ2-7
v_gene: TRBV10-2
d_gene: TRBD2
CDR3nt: TGCGCCAGCTTCCCCCGGAGGCGGGAGGCCGGCCCCTACGAGCAGTACTTC
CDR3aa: CASFPRRREAGPYEQYF

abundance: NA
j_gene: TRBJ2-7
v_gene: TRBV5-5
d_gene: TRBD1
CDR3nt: TGTGCCAGCAGCCCCTGGACAGGAGCCTACGAGCAGTACTTC
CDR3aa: CASSPWTGAYEQYF

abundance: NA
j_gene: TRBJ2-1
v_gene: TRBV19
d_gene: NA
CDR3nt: TGTGCCAGTAGTACAAAGGGCCCAGTGTTGAGTGGGTACAATGAGCAGTTCTTC
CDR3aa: CASSTKGPVLSGYNEQFF

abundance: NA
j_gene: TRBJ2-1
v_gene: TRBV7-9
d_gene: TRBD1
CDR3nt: TGTGCCAGCAGCTCGGGGACAGGGAAGTACAATGAGCAGTTCTTC
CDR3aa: CASSSGTGKYNEQFF

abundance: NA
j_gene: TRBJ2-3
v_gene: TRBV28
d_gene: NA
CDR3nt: TGTGCCAGCAGCTCCCCGGTATCATCGGATACGCAGTATTTT
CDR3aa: CASSSPVSSDTQYF

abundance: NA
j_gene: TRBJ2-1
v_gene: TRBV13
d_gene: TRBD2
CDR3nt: TGTGCCAGCAGCTTAGCTGGGACTAGCGGGAAGGATGAGCAGTTCTTC
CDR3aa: CASSLAGTSGKDEQFF

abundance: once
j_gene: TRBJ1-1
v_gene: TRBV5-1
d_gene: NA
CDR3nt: TGCGCCAGCAGCTTGGCCCCGTGGCAGAACACTGAAGCTTTCTTT
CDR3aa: CASSLAPWQNTEAFF

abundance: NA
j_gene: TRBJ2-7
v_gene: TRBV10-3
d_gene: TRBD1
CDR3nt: TGTGCCATCAGAGCCGACAGGGGGGAATCCTACGAGCAGTACTTC
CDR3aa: CAIRADRGESYEQYF

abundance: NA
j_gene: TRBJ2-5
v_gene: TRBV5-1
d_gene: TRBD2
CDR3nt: TGCGCCAGCAGGGTCGGGGGGAAAGAGACCCAGTACTTC
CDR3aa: CASRVGGKETQYF

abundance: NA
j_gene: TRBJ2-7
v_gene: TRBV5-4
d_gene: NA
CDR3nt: TGTGCCAGCAGCCGTCGCGCGGGGTCGGACGAGCAGTACTTC
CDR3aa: CASSRRAGSDEQYF

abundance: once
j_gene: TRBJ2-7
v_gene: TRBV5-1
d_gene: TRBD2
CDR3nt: TGCGCCAGCAGCTTGGAGGGCCTGGATTGGCTAGCGGGAGGCCTCAGCTCCTACGAGCAGTACTTC
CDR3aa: CASSLEGLDWLAGGLSSYEQYF

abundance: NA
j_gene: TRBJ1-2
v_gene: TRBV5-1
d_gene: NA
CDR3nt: TGCGCCAGCAGCTTAGTAGTGGAGTCTGGCTACACCTTC
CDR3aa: CASSLVVESGYTF

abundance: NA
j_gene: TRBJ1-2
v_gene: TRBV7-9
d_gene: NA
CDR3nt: TGTGCCAGCAGCTTAGGGCCTAACTATGGCTACACCTTC
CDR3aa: CASSLGPNYGYTF

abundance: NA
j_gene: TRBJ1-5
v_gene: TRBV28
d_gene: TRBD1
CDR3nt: TGTGCCAGCAGCCGACGACAGGGGGGGAATCAGCCCCAGCATTTT
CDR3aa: CASSRRQGGNQPQHF

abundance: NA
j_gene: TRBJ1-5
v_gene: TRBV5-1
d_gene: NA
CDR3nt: TGCGCCAGCAGCTTGGCCGGGGGCGGCCAGCCCCAGCATTTT
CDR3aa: CASSLAGGGQPQHF

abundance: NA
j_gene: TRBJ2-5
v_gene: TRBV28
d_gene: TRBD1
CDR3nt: TGTGCCAGCAGTCTCGACAGGGGGCGAGGGGAGACCCAGTACTTC
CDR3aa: CASSLDRGRGETQYF

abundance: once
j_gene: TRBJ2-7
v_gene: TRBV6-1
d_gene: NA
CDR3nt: TGTGCCAGCAGTGGGACAGTGTACGAGCAGTACTTC
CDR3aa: CASSGTVYEQYF

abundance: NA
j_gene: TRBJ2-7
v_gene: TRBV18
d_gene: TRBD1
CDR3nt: TGTGCCAGCTCACCTATTCCGACAGGGGGCTACGAGCAGTACTTC
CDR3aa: CASSPIPTGGYEQYF

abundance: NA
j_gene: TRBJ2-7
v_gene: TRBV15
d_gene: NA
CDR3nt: TGTGCCACCAGCAGAGCCGCCAGGGCAACATTCTACGAGCAGTACTTC
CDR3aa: CATSRAARATFYEQYF

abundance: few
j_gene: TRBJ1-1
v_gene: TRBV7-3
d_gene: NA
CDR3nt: TGTGCCAGCAGCTGGGCAGGGGAGAGCACTGAAGCTTTCTTT
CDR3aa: CASSWAGESTEAFF

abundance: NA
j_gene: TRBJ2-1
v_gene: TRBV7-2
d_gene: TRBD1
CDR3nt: TGTGCCAGCAGCTATACAGGGGGCAATGAGCAGTTCTTC
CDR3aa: CASSYTGGNEQFF

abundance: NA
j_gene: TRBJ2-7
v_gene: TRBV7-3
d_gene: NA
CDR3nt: TGTGCCAGCAGCTCCGGGGGTTTAGGCGGGAAGCAGTACTTC
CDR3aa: CASSSGGLGGKQYF

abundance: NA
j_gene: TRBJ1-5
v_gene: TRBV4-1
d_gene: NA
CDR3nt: TGCGCCAGCAGCCAAGAGGGGGCCGGGCCCCAGCATTTT
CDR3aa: CASSQEGAGPQHF

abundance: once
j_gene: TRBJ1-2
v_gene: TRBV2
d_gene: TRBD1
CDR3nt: TGTGCCAGCAGTGAACCCGAAACCGGACAGGGGGCTCGTGGCTACACCTTC
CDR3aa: CASSEPETGQGARGYTF

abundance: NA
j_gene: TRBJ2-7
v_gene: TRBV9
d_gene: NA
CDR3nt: TGTGCCAGCTCTTTCCATCCGTCCTACGAGCAGTACTTC
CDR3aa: CASSFHPSYEQYF

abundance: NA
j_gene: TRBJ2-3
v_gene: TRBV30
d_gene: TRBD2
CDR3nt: TGTGCCTGGAGTGTAAGGTTAGCGGGTCGAGATACGCAGTATTTT
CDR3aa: CAWSVRLAGRDTQYF

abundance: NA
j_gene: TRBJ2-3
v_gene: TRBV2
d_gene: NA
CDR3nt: TGTGCCAGCAGTAGAACAGTCAATACAGATACGCAGTATTTT
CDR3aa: CASSRTVNTDTQYF

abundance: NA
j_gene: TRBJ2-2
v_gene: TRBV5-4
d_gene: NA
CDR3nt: TGTGCCAGCAGCCTCCGGGCGGGGAAAGGATCCGGGGAGCTGTTTTTT
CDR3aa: CASSLRAGKGSGELFF

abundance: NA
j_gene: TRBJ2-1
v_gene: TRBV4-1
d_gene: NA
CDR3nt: TGCGCCAGCAGCCAAGATCGTGCGGAGCTTCCCTACAATGAGCAGTTCTTC
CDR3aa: CASSQDRAELPYNEQFF

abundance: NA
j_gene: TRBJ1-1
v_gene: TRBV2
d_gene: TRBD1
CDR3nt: TGTGCCAGCAGAACAGGGGAACGTGAAGCTTTCTTT
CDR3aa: CASRTGEREAFF

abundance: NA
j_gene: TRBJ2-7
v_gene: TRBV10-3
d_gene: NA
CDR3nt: TGTGCCATCAGTGACCAGAGCTCCTACGAGCAGTACTTC
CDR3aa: CAISDQSSYEQYF

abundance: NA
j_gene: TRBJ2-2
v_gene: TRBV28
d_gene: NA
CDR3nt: TGTGCCAGCAGTTTAGAGGGAACCGGGGAGCTGTTTTTT
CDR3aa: CASSLEGTGELFF

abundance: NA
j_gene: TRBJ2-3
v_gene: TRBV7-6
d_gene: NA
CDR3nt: TGTGCCAGCAGCAACCCCGGGCAGATTGGGGATACGCAGTATTTT
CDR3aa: CASSNPGQIGDTQYF

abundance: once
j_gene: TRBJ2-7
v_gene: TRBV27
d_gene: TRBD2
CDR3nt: TGTGCCAGCAGTTCGCGGACTAGCGGGAGTTTTCTGTACGAGCAGTACTTC
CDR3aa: CASSSRTSGSFLYEQYF

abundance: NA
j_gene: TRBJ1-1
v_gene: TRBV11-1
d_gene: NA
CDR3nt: TGTGCCAGCAGCTTAGCGCCTGGTTACATTGGCACTGAAGCTTTCTTT
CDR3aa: CASSLAPGYIGTEAFF

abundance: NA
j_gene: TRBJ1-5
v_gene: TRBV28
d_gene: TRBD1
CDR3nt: TGTGCCAGCAGTTCATGGACAGGGGGCAATCAGCCCCAGCATTTT
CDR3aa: CASSSWTGGNQPQHF

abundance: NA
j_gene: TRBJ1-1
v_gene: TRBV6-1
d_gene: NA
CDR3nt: TGTGCCAGCAGGGTCAGGGGTCCAGCTTTCTTT
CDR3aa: CASRVRGPAFF

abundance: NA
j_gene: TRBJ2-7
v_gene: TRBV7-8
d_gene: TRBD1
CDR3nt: TGTGCCAGCAGTTTTCCCCTAACGGGGACAGGGTGGGAGCAGTACTTC
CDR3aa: CASSFPLTGTGWEQYF

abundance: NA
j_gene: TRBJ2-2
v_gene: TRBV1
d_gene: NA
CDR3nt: TGCACCAGCAGCCATGAGGTTGACAGAAGGAACACCGGGGAGCTGTTTTTT
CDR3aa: CTSSHEVDRRNTGELFF

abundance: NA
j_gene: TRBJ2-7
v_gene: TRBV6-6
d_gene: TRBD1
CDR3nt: TGTGCCAGCACCGGGGCAGGGGGCTACGAGCAGTACTTC
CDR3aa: CASTGAGGYEQYF

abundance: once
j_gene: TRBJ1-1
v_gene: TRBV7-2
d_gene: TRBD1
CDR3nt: TGTGCCAGCAGCTTAGTCAGGGGGCCAGACATGAACACTGAAGCTTTCTTT
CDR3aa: CASSLVRGPDMNTEAFF

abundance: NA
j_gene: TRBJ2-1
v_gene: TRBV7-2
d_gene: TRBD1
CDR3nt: TGTGCCAGCAGCTTGGGGACAGGGTTATACAATGAGCAGTTCTTC
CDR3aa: CASSLGTGLYNEQFF

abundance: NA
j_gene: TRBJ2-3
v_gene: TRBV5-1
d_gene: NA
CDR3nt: TGCGCCAGCAGCTTTACTAGGCCAGATACGCAGTATTTT
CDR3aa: CASSFTRPDTQYF

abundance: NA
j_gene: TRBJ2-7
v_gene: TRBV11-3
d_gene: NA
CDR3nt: TGTGCCAGCAGCTTAGAAGGTACGACCTACGAGCAGTACTTC
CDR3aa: CASSLEGTTYEQYF

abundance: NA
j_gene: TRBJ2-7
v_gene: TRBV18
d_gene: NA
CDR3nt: TGTGCCAGCTCACCGGGAGTCGGGGACGAGCAGTACTTC
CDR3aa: CASSPGVGDEQYF

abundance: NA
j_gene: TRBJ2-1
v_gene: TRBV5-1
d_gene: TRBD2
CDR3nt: TGCGCCAGCACCCCACTAGCGGGAGGGCCAGGGTCCTACAATGAGCAGTTCTTC
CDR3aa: CASTPLAGGPGSYNEQFF

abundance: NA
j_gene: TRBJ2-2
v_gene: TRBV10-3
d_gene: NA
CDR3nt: TGTGCCATCAGTGAGAGGGGGTCGGAGGGGGAGCTGTTTTTT
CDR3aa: CAISERGSEGELFF

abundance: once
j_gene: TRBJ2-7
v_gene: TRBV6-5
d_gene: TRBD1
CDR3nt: TGTGCCAGCATTAGCGGGACAGGGGTGGAGCAGTACTTC
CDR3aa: CASISGTGVEQYF

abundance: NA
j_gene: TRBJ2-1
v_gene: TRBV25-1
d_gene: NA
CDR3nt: TGTGCCAGCAGTTCCGTTGCGGGACCCCTGTTCTTC
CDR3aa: CASSSVAGPLFF

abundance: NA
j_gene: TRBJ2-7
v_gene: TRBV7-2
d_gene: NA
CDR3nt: TGTGCCAGCAGCTTAGGCGGAGGGCAGACCTACGAGCAGTACTTC
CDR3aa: CASSLGGGQTYEQYF